This entry lists 13 T cell receptor beta chains sequenced from one sample in a study of blood T cell repertoires in COVID-19. Generated by immunoSEQ multiplex PCR, the TCRdb table keeps only in-frame clones and is missing some. The sample carries over 200,000 clones, 84% recorded once. Material for sequencing was PBMCs or T cells enriched from blood (not recorded which). Receptors originate from a man between 60 and 75 years old who had recovered from COVID-19.

The chain is built from TRBV30 and TRBJ2-3, with 10 nucleotides matching TRBD2. This CDR3 region has 17 residues. Germline trimming cut 2 bases from V and 4 bases from J; bases unmatched to any gene: 12. The germline gives CDR1 GTSNPN, CDR2 SVGIG (reference sequence). DNA of the CDR3: TGTGCCTGGAGTCTAGGGTCTAGCGGGGGAAGGGCAGATACGCAGTATTTT. Protein: CAWSLGSSGGRADTQYF.

This clone was seen once. The chain is built from TRBV7-2 and TRBJ1-2, with TRBD1 matching over 7 bases. V was pared by 5 bases and J by 4 bases, with 10 bases of the junction left unmatched. Germline-derived CDR1 and CDR2 are SGHTA and FQGNSA. The CDR3 has 15 amino acids. The DNA for the CDR3 is TGTGCCAGCAGCCCGACAACCGGGACAGCCTATGGCTACACCTTC. It specifies CASSPTTGTAYGYTF.

This rearrangement joins TRBV4-1 to TRBJ1-2; D is unclear. Germline V gene lookup returns CDR1 MGHRA and CDR2 YSYEKL. Trimming removed 0 bases at V and 4 bases at J, with 9 bases between. The CDR3 contains 14 residues. The CDR3 loop reads CASSQDWASYGYTF. The CDR3, as DNA: TGCGCCAGCAGCCAAGATTGGGCCAGCTATGGCTACACCTTC.

The rearrangement uses TRBV7-2 and TRBJ2-7, with a weak D call TRBD1 (6 bases). The germline V gene has CDR1 SGHTA and CDR2 FQGNSA. This CDR3 is 12 amino acids long. The V and J ends lost 5 bases and 6 bases respectively, with 11 bases between them. The CDR3 is CASSTRGSEQYF. In DNA, the CDR3 is TGTGCCAGCAGCACCAGGGGTTCCGAGCAGTACTTC.

The chain uses TRBV4-1 and TRBJ1-2; the match to TRBD1 covers 7 bases. J gave up 4 bases and V 0 bases, and 11 bases lay outside the gene matches. Germline V gene data show CDR1 as MGHRA and CDR2 as YSYEKL. The CDR3 spans 17 residues. The CDR3 nucleotides are TGCGCCAGCAGCCAAGATTCCGTAGGACAGGTTGTCTATGGCTACACCTTC. Translated: CASSQDSVGQVVYGYTF.

Only a few counts were recorded for this clone. The genes are TRBV9 and TRBJ2-2, with D unclear. V lost 4 bases and J lost 7, with 14 bases in between. The CDR3 loop spans 14 amino acids. From germline, CDR1 is SGDLS and CDR2 YYNGEE. Written as DNA, the CDR3 is TGTGCCAGCAGCCGCCGAGCCGCGGACGGGGAGCTGTTTTTT. Translated, it gives CASSRRAADGELFF.

V and J are TRBV6-5 and TRBJ2-3; 7 nucleotides align to TRBD1. The CDR3 sequence is 14 residues long. Looked up from germline, CDR1 is MNHEY and CDR2 is SVGAGI. V trimming: 6 bases; J trimming: 4 bases; junction bases outside the gene matches: 7. The CDR3 spells CASSRQGGADTQYF. For the CDR3, the DNA is TGTGCCAGCAGCCGACAGGGTGGCGCAGATACGCAGTATTTT.

The chain combines TRBV2 with TRBJ2-7, with unresolved D. There are 11 residues in the CDR3. Trimming removed 8 bases from V and 1 base from J, with 6 bases in between. Germline values: CDR1 SNHLY, CDR2 FYNNEI. CDR3 residues: CASGQSYEQYF. The CDR3 bases are TGTGCCAGCGGCCAGTCCTACGAGCAGTACTTC.

The chain uses TRBV7-6 and TRBJ2-1, with TRBD2 matching 9 bases. CDR1 SGHVS and CDR2 FNYEAQ come from the germline V gene. Trimming at V came to 1 base and at J to 8 bases, leaving 12 bases not matched to a gene. The CDR3 has 17 amino acids. CDR3 protein: CASSLDSGGTPSHEQFF. The CDR3 DNA reads TGTGCCAGCAGCTTAGATAGCGGGGGTACACCAAGCCATGAGCAGTTCTTC. Looking up the rest from reference TRBV7-6 and TRBJ2-1 gives the full variable domain: GAGVSQSPRYKVTKRGQDVALRCDPISGHVSLYWYRQALGQGPEFLTYFNYEAQQDKSGLPNDRFSAERPEGSISTLTIQRTEQRDSAMYRCASSLDSGGTPSHEQFFGPGTRLTVL.

This sequence joins TRBV5-6 and TRBJ1-2; maybe TRBD1 (6 bases). V shed 4 bases and J shed 6 bases, with 13 bases lying between them. From germline, CDR1 is SGHDT and CDR2 YYEEEE. This CDR3 is built from 13 residues. CDR3 sequence reads: CASSRGGADGYTF. CDR3 coding DNA: TGTGCCAGCAGCCGGGGGGGGGCTGATGGCTACACCTTC.

J is TRBJ2-5 and V is TRBV29-1, with TRBD2 as a possible D gene (6 bases). V shed 4 bases and J shed 7 bases, with 19 bases lying between them. CDR3 size: 14 residues. Germline CDR1 is SQVTM and CDR2 is ANQGSEA. DNA for the CDR3: TGCAGCGTTGGAGTATCTAGCGACTTCGGGACCCAGTACTTC. Protein product: CSVGVSSDFGTQYF.

The genes are TRBV14 and TRBJ2-7, with TRBD1 matching over 7 bases. V dropped 4 bases and J dropped 3; count of bases not matched to a gene: 6. The CDR3 runs to 14 residues. Germline CDR1 and CDR2: SGHDN and FVKESK. In nucleotides, the CDR3 is TGTGCCAGCAGCCCCTTCCGGGACAGCTACGAGCAGTACTTC. Protein: CASSPFRDSYEQYF.

J is TRBJ2-7 and V is TRBV6-5; 11 positions match TRBD1. V lost 7 bases, J lost 5 bases, and 10 bases stayed unmatched. CDR3 length: 15 residues. The germline V gene has CDR1 MNHEY and CDR2 SVGAGI. The CDR3 reads CASTLRTGGINEQYF. In DNA form, the CDR3 reads TGTGCCAGCACCCTACGGACAGGGGGCATCAACGAGCAGTACTTC.